What follows are 19 T cell receptor beta chains derived from one specimen sequenced in a study of TIL therapy for anti-PD-1-resistant metastatic lung cancer. The immunoSEQ assay was v3. This table comes from immunoSEQ multiplex PCR, and its TCRdb copy is limited to in-frame clones, with some not included. Among about 36,000 clones, more than 60% were seen once, and the ten largest hold approximately 6%. As to time point: pre-treatment sample, taken before nivolumab and TIL therapy. This material consisted of blood, taken at baseline. Every receptor here comes from a person between 25 and 80 years old with non-small cell lung cancer.

The chain employs TRBV4-3 and TRBJ2-5; 7 bases are shared with TRBD1. The CDR3 totals 14 residues. The J segment lost 7 bases and the V segment lost 1 base, leaving 6 bases of the junction unmatched. Per germline, CDR1 LGHNA and CDR2 YSLEER. The DNA for the CDR3 is TGCGCCAGCAGCCAAGGGACACAGGGGTCGACCCAGTACTTC. Translation: CASSQGTQGSTQYF.

This clone was recorded once. The chain couples TRBV30 to TRBJ1-1; D remains ambiguous. Germline loops: CDR1 GTSNPN, CDR2 SVGIG (reference sequence). CDR3 length: 14 amino acids. V gave up 4 bases and J gave up 1 base, with 13 bases separating them. The CDR3 loop reads CAWIPRKWNTEAFF. DNA for the CDR3: TGTGCCTGGATTCCTCGTAAGTGGAACACTGAAGCTTTCTTT.

This clone was counted once. The V call is TRBV5-5, the J call TRBJ1-2; 7 bases align to TRBD1. This CDR3 has 13 amino acids. Germline lookup yields CDR1 SGHKS and CDR2 YYEKEE (reference sequence). V was clipped by 3 bases and J by 5 bases; unmatched bases: 4. This chain's CDR3 is CASSWDRNYGYTF. CDR3 nucleotide sequence: TGTGCCAGCAGCTGGGACAGAAATTATGGCTACACCTTC.

This rearrangement joins TRBV27 to TRBJ1-1; D is undetermined. Germline CDR1 and CDR2: MNHEY and SMNVEV (reference sequence). Deletions cut 5 bases from V and 1 base from J, with 11 bases between. The CDR3 sequence is 14 residues long. CDR3 sequence reads: CASSGYTSNTEAFF. The CDR3 DNA reads as TGTGCCAGCAGTGGGTACACGTCGAACACTGAAGCTTTCTTT.

The genes are TRBV7-2 and TRBJ2-7, with 8 bases matching TRBD2. The CDR3 length is 14 residues. V was clipped by 5 bases and J by 3 bases; unmatched bases: 6. Germline V gene lookup returns CDR1 SGHTA and CDR2 FQGNSA. The CDR3 region is CASSPLAGGYEQYF. DNA for the CDR3: TGTGCCAGCAGCCCCCTCGCGGGAGGCTACGAGCAGTACTTC.

This clone was counted a single time. This chain's CDR3 is CASSLVPSHEQYF. The CDR3 region has the DNA TGTGCCAGCAGCTTAGTTCCCAGCCACGAGCAGTACTTC. The V and J genes are TRBV11-2 and TRBJ2-7, with unresolved D. Germline CDR1 and CDR2: SGHAT and FQNNGV. The germline V and J ends were trimmed by 1 base and 5 bases, with 9 bases remaining between them. This CDR3 spans 13 amino acids.

This clone was detected once. The V gene is TRBV5-1, the J gene TRBJ2-1; perhaps TRBD2 as D (6 bases). CDR3 length: 15 residues. The V gene lost 2 bases and the J gene lost 0 bases, with 9 bases spanning the gap. CDR1 and CDR2 (germline): SGHRS, YFSETQ. As DNA, the CDR3 is TGCGCCAGCAGCTTTCTCGGGAGCTCCTACAATGAGCAGTTCTTC. This sequence encodes CASSFLGSSYNEQFF.

The sample holds one count of this clone. V and J are TRBV5-5 and TRBJ1-6; D might be TRBD1 (6 bases). V lost 2 bases, J lost 6 bases, and 9 bases lay in between. CDR3 length: 14 amino acids. CDR1 is SGHKS and CDR2 is YYEKEE in the germline V gene (reference sequence). CDR3 nucleotides: TGTGCCAGCAGCTTTTTACAGGGTAATTCACCCCTCCACTTT. It translates to CASSFLQGNSPLHF.

The chain is built from TRBV6-6 and TRBJ2-2; no clear D gene. Germline V lookup: CDR1 MNHNY, CDR2 SVGAGI (reference sequence). Deletions cut 5 bases from V and 6 bases from J, with 4 bases between. The CDR3 has 11 residues. CDR3 nucleotides: TGTGCCAGCAGTAGTCCCGGGGAGCTGTTTTTT. Encoded protein: CASSSPGELFF.

The chain recombines TRBV10-3 with TRBJ2-7; the match to TRBD2 covers 7 bases. This CDR3 spans 15 amino acids. The V gene end was trimmed by 6 bases and the J gene end by 3 bases; junction bases not matched to a gene: 11. Germline CDR1 and CDR2: ENHRY and SYGVKD. CDR3 sequence (DNA): TGTGCCATCAGAGAGGGTTCGGGACTAATCTACGAGCAGTACTTC. It specifies CAIREGSGLIYEQYF.

This clone was seen only a few times. The chain joins TRBV18 to TRBJ1-2; D is perhaps TRBD1 (6 bases). Trimming cost V 3 bases and J 6 bases, with 11 bases left between them. This CDR3 is 13 amino acids long. Germline lookup yields CDR1 KGHSH and CDR2 LQKENI. CDR3 in amino acids: CASSPWRGNGYTF. The CDR3 bases are TGTGCCAGCTCACCTTGGAGGGGGAATGGCTACACCTTC.

This rearrangement joins TRBV5-5 to TRBJ2-1; D is undetermined. V lost 1 base and J lost 7, with 9 bases in between. Germline CDR1 reads SGHKS; CDR2 reads YYEKEE (reference sequence). The CDR3 sequence is 13 residues long. The CDR3 DNA reads TGTGCCAGCAGCTTGTTTCTAAGTAATGAGCAGTTCTTC. Amino acids: CASSLFLSNEQFF.

The chain couples TRBV7-6 to TRBJ1-2, with 7 bases identical to TRBD1. Germline V lookup: CDR1 SGHVS, CDR2 FNYEAQ. The CDR3 covers 17 residues. Trimming cost V 4 bases and J 4 bases; bases outside gene matches: 15. This CDR3 reads CASSSVLLQGTSYGYTF. As DNA, the CDR3 is TGTGCCAGCAGCTCCGTGCTCCTACAGGGGACCAGCTATGGCTACACCTTC.

The gene calls are TRBV7-2 and TRBJ2-7, with D possibly TRBD1 on 7 matching bases. With 5 bases removed from V and 0 bases from J, the gap between germline ends came to 14 bases. Germline values: CDR1 SGHTA, CDR2 FQGNSA. The CDR3 sequence is 15 residues long. The CDR3 nucleotides are TGTGCCAGCAGCGGGGGGACAGACTTCTCCTACGAGCAGTACTTC. This gives the protein CASSGGTDFSYEQYF.

The genes are TRBV5-4 and TRBJ2-2, with D unresolved. V was cut by 0 bases and J by 3 bases, with 9 bases left in between. This CDR3 contains 15 residues. CDR1 and CDR2 (germline): SGHNT, YYREEE (reference sequence). As DNA, the CDR3 is TGTGCCAGCAGCTTGGTTGGGGTAGACACCGGGGAGCTGTTTTTT. This encodes CASSLVGVDTGELFF.

This clone showed up just a few times. The V call is TRBV4-3, the J call TRBJ2-7, with D perhaps TRBD1 (5 bases). Looked up from germline, CDR1 is LGHNA and CDR2 is YSLEER. V lost 0 bases and J lost 2, with 11 bases in between. The CDR3 runs 15 residues. CDR3 in DNA: TGCGCCAGCAGCCAAGATAAGGGGTATCCCTACGAGCAGTACTTC. It translates to CASSQDKGYPYEQYF.

V and J are TRBV29-1 and TRBJ2-2; D ambiguous. V shed 3 bases and J shed 6 bases, with 5 bases lying between them. The CDR3 covers 11 residues. CDR1 and CDR2 (germline): SQVTM, ANQGSEA. CDR3 DNA: TGCAGCGTTGAGGGCGCCGGGGAGCTGTTTTTT. Translation gives CSVEGAGELFF.

The chain is built from TRBV29-1 and TRBJ2-7, with 11 positions matching TRBD1. The V gene end was trimmed by 6 bases and the J gene end by 7 bases; junction bases not matched to a gene: 8. Germline values: CDR1 SQVTM, CDR2 ANQGSEA. The CDR3 loop spans 13 amino acids. The CDR3 region has the DNA TGCAGCGTAAGGACAGGGGGCCGTAGGGAGCAGTACTTC. Translating it yields CSVRTGGRREQYF.

In its sample, this clone was seen a few times. The chain recombines TRBV6-5 with TRBJ2-7, with unresolved D. This CDR3 is 12 amino acids long. Germline V lookup: CDR1 MNHEY, CDR2 SVGAGI. The V end lost 7 bases, the J end lost 7 bases, and 14 bases lay between the germline ends. This CDR3 is CASTTPLGEQYF. The CDR3 region has the DNA TGTGCCAGCACCACACCCCTTGGGGAGCAGTACTTC.